This entry lists 8 T cell receptor beta chains sequenced from one sample in a study of blood T cell repertoires in COVID-19 (dated by TCRdb to between 2020 and 2021). Library preparation used the immunoSEQ multiplex PCR assay. As stored in TCRdb, this immuneACCESS dataset retains in-frame rearrangements with V and J assigned. A fraction of the clones does not appear; measured against another copy, unresolved V genes explain less than half of the discrepancy, and the remainder lacks a known reason. This sample has roughly 300,000 clones in its table, and under 95% of those were observed once. The top ten hold 18% of the sample. Sequencing input: PBMCs or T cells enriched from blood (not recorded which). The source of these receptors is a woman in her 30s who had recovered from COVID-19.

The gene calls are TRBV5-5 and TRBJ1-5, with no clear D. The V gene lost 2 bases and the J gene lost 2 bases, with 14 bases spanning the gap. CDR1 is SGHKS and CDR2 is YYEKEE in the germline V gene (reference sequence). The CDR3 is made up of 16 amino acids. CDR3: CASSLTPKGGNQPQHF. CDR3 DNA: TGTGCCAGCAGCTTAACACCTAAGGGAGGCAATCAGCCCCAGCATTTT.

The J gene is TRBJ2-1, the V gene TRBV9, with 11 bases matching TRBD1. Unmatched junction bases numbered 4, after V lost 4 bases and J lost 4 bases. Germline V gene sequence: CDR1 SGDLS, CDR2 YYNGEE. The CDR3 contains 15 residues. The CDR3 region is CASSPGTGGYNEQFF. The CDR3 DNA reads as TGTGCCAGCAGCCCCGGGACAGGGGGGTACAATGAGCAGTTCTTC.

V gene TRBV15 combines with J gene TRBJ1-4; TRBD1 matches at 7 bases. Germline V gives CDR1 LNHNV, CDR2 YYDKDF (reference sequence). This CDR3 has 16 residues. Unmatched junction bases numbered 8, after V lost 2 bases and J lost 5 bases. CDR3: CATSRKADRRNEKLFF. As DNA, the CDR3 is TGTGCCACCAGCAGAAAAGCGGACAGGCGAAATGAAAAACTGTTTTTT.

The chain joins TRBV20-1 to TRBJ1-2, with 7 bases identical to TRBD1. This CDR3 contains 11 residues. Trimming cost V 7 bases and J 5 bases; bases outside gene matches: 4. Germline CDR1 is DFQATT and CDR2 is SNEGSKA (reference sequence). CDR3 region: CSVPGGYGYTF. In nucleotides, the CDR3 is TGCAGTGTGCCAGGGGGTTATGGCTACACCTTC.

The chain carries TRBV6-5 and TRBJ1-1, with D perhaps TRBD1 (5 bases). With 4 bases removed from V and 4 bases from J, the gap between germline ends came to 13 bases. The germline gives CDR1 MNHEY, CDR2 SVGAGI. The CDR3 has 14 amino acids. The CDR3 protein is CASSFGGGVTEAFF. The CDR3 DNA reads as TGTGCCAGCAGTTTTGGGGGAGGTGTCACTGAAGCTTTCTTT.

The chain links TRBV19 to TRBJ1-1; D unresolved. Germline V CDR1 and CDR2: LNHDA, SQIVND (reference sequence). The CDR3 runs to 16 residues. The germline V and J ends were trimmed by 0 bases and 4 bases, with 15 bases remaining between them. The CDR3 sequence: CASSIDIGGYPTEAFF. The CDR3 DNA reads as TGTGCCAGTAGTATAGATATCGGAGGATATCCCACTGAAGCTTTCTTT. Full variable domain (outside the CDR3, taken from reference TRBV19 and TRBJ1-1): DGGITQSPKYLFRKEGQNVTLSCEQNLNHDAMYWYRQDPGQGLRLIYYSQIVNDFQKGDIAEGYSVSREKKESFPLTVTSAQKNPTAFYLCASSIDIGGYPTEAFFGQGTRLTVV.

This clone was detected only once. The chain joins TRBV7-9 to TRBJ2-1; the match to TRBD2 covers 9 bases. The CDR3 spans 15 residues. Germline V gene lookup returns CDR1 SEHNR and CDR2 FQNEAQ (reference sequence). V dropped 5 bases and J dropped 12; count of bases not matched to a gene: 14. The CDR3 spells CASSGASGTPEGQFF. In DNA form, the CDR3 reads TGTGCCAGCAGCGGGGCTAGCGGGACCCCTGAGGGGCAGTTCTTC.

The chain is built from TRBV10-3 and TRBJ1-2, with unresolved D. The CDR3 is 14 residues long. Germline loops: CDR1 ENHRY, CDR2 SYGVKD. Trimming pared 8 bases from V and 0 bases from J, leaving 13 bases between. Written as DNA, the CDR3 is TGTGCCATCGGTGCGGGTGAGGCTAACTATGGCTACACCTTC. This codes for CAIGAGEANYGYTF.